This T cell receptor beta chain was identified in a study of beta chain features in type 1 diabetes. About the research overall: Examined across all samples were around 110,000,000 sorted cells.

The ends lost 4 bases at V and 2 bases at J; junction bases unmatched: 4. CDR1 and CDR2 from the germline V gene are MNHEY and SMNVEV (reference sequence). CDR3 length: 14 amino acids. Expressed TCRB transcripts were sequenced because the isolated RNA had all been reverse transcribed beforehand. Profiled with immunoSEQ multiplex PCR; TCRdb holds only in-frame clones, not every one. The table lists about 150,000 clones, roughly 8% of them singletons. The sample consisted of central memory CD4+ T cells from blood. This sequence was found in a man younger than 30 in good health. This sequence joins TRBV27 and TRBJ2-5; the match to TRBD2 covers 7 bases. The CDR3 DNA follows: TGTGCCAGCAGTTCCAGACTAGCTCAAGAGACCCAGTACTTC. It translates to CASSSRLAQETQYF.